This passage covers 27 T cell receptor beta chains from one sample sequenced in a study of T cell responses to AZD1222 COVID-19 vaccine. Assay: immunoSEQ multiplex PCR; the TCRdb copy retains only in-frame clones and omits some. The sample consists of approximately 130,000 clones, roughly 87% of them appearing once. The sequencing used peripheral blood, collected 28 days after the second AZD1222 dose. The receptor source for this set is an adult who received the AZD1222 COVID-19 vaccine.

This rearrangement joins TRBV11-2 to TRBJ1-4; D uncertain. The CDR3 is 15 residues long. The V gene's germline CDR1 is SGHAT and CDR2 FQNNGV. Trimming took off 5 bases at V and 0 bases at J, with 10 bases between the two ends. The CDR3 protein is CASSHNIATNEKLFF. The CDR3 DNA sequence: TGTGCCAGCAGCCATAACATCGCAACTAATGAAAAACTGTTTTTT.

This chain connects TRBV5-1 to TRBJ1-6, with D unclear. Trimming took 7 bases from V and 14 from J, leaving 22 bases between them. This CDR3 is 14 amino acids long. Germline lookup yields CDR1 SGHRS and CDR2 YFSETQ. The CDR3 nucleotides are TGCGCCAGCTCTGCATCGATCGGCGACCCCACCCTCCACTTT. As protein: CASSASIGDPTLHF.

This chain joins TRBV5-1 and TRBJ2-6, with 9 bases matching TRBD1. The CDR3 covers 17 residues. CDR1 is SGHRS, CDR2 YFSETQ, per germline. After removal of 7 bases from V and 0 bases from J, the junction contained 8 bases not matched to a gene. In nucleotides, the CDR3 is TGCGCCAGCCAAGCGGGACAGGGCCACTCTGGGGCCAACGTCCTGACTTTC. Protein product: CASQAGQGHSGANVLTF.

The chain carries TRBV7-2 and TRBJ1-3; 11 positions match TRBD1. Germline loops: CDR1 SGHTA, CDR2 FQGNSA. CDR3 length: 16 residues. Trimming cost V 2 bases and J 7 bases; bases outside gene matches: 7. CDR3 loop: CASSLRGQGAGNTIYF. Here the CDR3 DNA reads TGTGCCAGCAGCTTACGAGGACAGGGGGCGGGGAACACCATATATTTT.

The rearrangement uses TRBV2 and TRBJ2-2; no clear D. Between the trimmed V and J ends, which lost 1 base and 2 bases, there was a span of 8 bases. CDR1 is SNHLY and CDR2 is FYNNEI in the germline V gene. CDR3 length: 15 residues. The CDR3 reads CASSEGNLNTGELFF. In nucleotides, the CDR3 is TGTGCCAGCAGTGAAGGGAACTTAAACACCGGGGAGCTGTTTTTT.

V is TRBV5-4 and J is TRBJ2-2; possible D gene TRBD2, 6 bases. Germline-derived CDR1 and CDR2 are SGHNT and YYREEE (reference sequence). Trimming took off 4 bases at V and 4 bases at J, with 14 bases between the two ends. The CDR3 length is 15 residues. This chain's CDR3 is CASSRSWGGTGELFF. The CDR3 DNA reads as TGTGCCAGCAGCCGGAGTTGGGGAGGCACCGGGGAGCTGTTTTTT.

The V and J genes are TRBV6-5 and TRBJ2-2; 7 bases map to TRBD1. This CDR3 spans 13 amino acids. Trimming took 7 bases from V and 8 from J; bases not matched to a gene: 7. In germline, CDR1 is MNHEY, CDR2 SVGAGI. The CDR3 here is CASTRQGWGELFF. The CDR3 DNA sequence: TGTGCCAGCACCAGACAGGGCTGGGGGGAGCTGTTTTTT.

V is TRBV6-4 and J is TRBJ1-1; 7 bases fit TRBD1. The CDR3 spans 14 residues. The germline CDR1 and CDR2 sequences are MRHNA and SNTAGT. The J segment lost 3 bases and the V segment lost 2 bases, leaving 3 bases of the junction unmatched. The CDR3 nucleotides are TGTGCCAGCAGTGACACCGACAGGGACACTGAAGCTTTCTTT. Translating gives CASSDTDRDTEAFF.

The chain uses TRBV10-3 and TRBJ1-1; possibly TRBD1 for D (6 bases). Germline CDR1 and CDR2: ENHRY and SYGVKD. The V end lost 2 bases, the J end lost 0 bases, and 13 bases lay between the germline ends. This CDR3 has 16 residues. CDR3 coding DNA: TGTGCCATCAGTGAGCTTTCGGGACATTTGAACACTGAAGCTTTCTTT. It encodes CAISELSGHLNTEAFF.

The genes are TRBV3-1 (or the pseudogene TRBV3-2) and TRBJ1-6, with no clear D. CDR3 length: 14 amino acids. Per the germline V gene, CDR1 is LGHDT and CDR2 is YNNKEL (reference sequence). The V end lost 5 bases, the J end lost 10 bases, and 15 bases lay between the germline ends. This CDR3 reads CASSSSDGQSPLHF. The CDR3 DNA is TGTGCCAGCAGCTCCTCGGACGGGCAATCACCCCTCCACTTT.

The chain carries TRBV29-1 and TRBJ2-7, with D perhaps given as TRBD1 or TRBD2 (6 bases each). The CDR3 consists of 16 residues. The V and J ends lost 1 base and 4 bases respectively, with 20 bases between them. Germline V gene sequence: CDR1 SQVTM, CDR2 ANQGSEA. CDR3 bases: TGCAGCGTTGAAGGGGTACAGGAGGGGGAAAATTACGAGCAGTACTTC. Its protein is CSVEGVQEGENYEQYF.

This clone was seen once. This rearrangement joins TRBV6-2 or TRBV6-3 to TRBJ1-2, with a weak D call TRBD1 (5 bases). This CDR3 comprises 15 residues. Germline CDR1 and CDR2: MNHEY and SVGEGT. V lost 4 bases, J lost 8 bases, and 20 bases lay in between. CDR3 in DNA: TGTGCCAGCAGTTTCACACGGGGGGAAGTAGAGGGCTACACCTTC. It specifies CASSFTRGEVEGYTF.

The V call is TRBV28, the J call TRBJ2-5; D unresolved. The CDR3 consists of 12 residues. Between the trimmed V and J ends, which lost 1 base and 5 bases, there was a span of 5 bases. Looked up from germline, CDR1 is MDHEN and CDR2 is SYDVKM. The CDR3 DNA follows: TGTGCCAGCAGTTTATTAAAGGAGACCCAGTACTTC. Translating it yields CASSLLKETQYF.

Points on this clone: In the same sample, other DNA sequences code for this CDR3. The gene calls are TRBV10-3 and TRBJ2-5; D might be TRBD1 (6 bases). Per the germline V gene, CDR1 is ENHRY and CDR2 is SYGVKD. V gave up 0 bases and J gave up 2 bases, with 10 bases separating them. The length of the CDR3 is 15 residues. CDR3 in amino acids: CAISESGGTQETQYF. The CDR3 coding sequence is TGTGCCATCAGTGAGTCGGGTGGGACACAAGAGACCCAGTACTTC.

This chain links TRBV3-1 (or the pseudogene TRBV3-2) with TRBJ2-7; D is ambiguous. The CDR3 length is 16 residues. V was shortened by 4 bases and J by 3 bases, with 19 bases between the two germline ends. Germline V gene lookup returns CDR1 LGHDT and CDR2 YNNKEL (reference sequence). The CDR3 region is CASSPDDLTVFYEQYF. In DNA, the CDR3 is TGTGCCAGCAGCCCAGACGACCTTACCGTATTCTACGAGCAGTACTTC.

V and J are TRBV19 and TRBJ2-7; perhaps TRBD1 as D (6 bases). Trimming took off 2 bases at V and 4 bases at J, with 18 bases between the two ends. Germline assignment: CDR1 LNHDA and CDR2 SQIVND (reference sequence). This CDR3 contains 16 residues. The chain's CDR3 is CASSIKNPDRTYEQYF. CDR3 sequence (DNA): TGTGCCAGTAGTATAAAGAATCCGGACAGAACATACGAGCAGTACTTC.

V is TRBV18 and J is TRBJ2-6; D is perhaps TRBD2 (5 bases). Deletions cut 3 bases from V and 4 bases from J, with 13 bases between. The CDR3 length is 16 residues. In germline, CDR1 is KGHSH, CDR2 LQKENI. The CDR3: CASSPTTGSGANVLTF. The CDR3 bases are TGTGCCAGCTCACCCACAACGGGGAGCGGGGCCAACGTCCTGACTTTC.

This clone was seen a handful of times. V and J are TRBV9 and TRBJ2-1; 8 bases line up with TRBD2. This CDR3 region has 16 residues. Germline CDR1 SGDLS, CDR2 YYNGEE. J lost 1 base, V lost 0 bases, and 3 bases had no gene match. CDR3 amino acids: CASSVELAGSYNEQFF. For the CDR3, the DNA is TGTGCCAGCAGCGTAGAATTAGCGGGGTCCTACAATGAGCAGTTCTTC.

The J gene is TRBJ2-7, the V gene TRBV3-1 (or the pseudogene TRBV3-2); 8 bases map to TRBD1. The V and J ends lost 5 bases and 2 bases, in that order; junction bases with no gene match: 5. Germline lookup yields CDR1 LGHDT and CDR2 YNNKEL (reference sequence). CDR3 length: 14 residues. The CDR3 spells CASSYPTGAYEQYF. The CDR3, as DNA: TGTGCCAGCAGCTATCCGACAGGGGCCTACGAGCAGTACTTC.

Turning to this clone: Other nucleotide sequences from this sample produce the same CDR3. The chain uses TRBV28 and TRBJ1-2, with D hard to call. Looked up from germline, CDR1 is MDHEN and CDR2 is SYDVKM. This CDR3 spans 12 amino acids. Trimming shortened V by 3 bases and J by 4 bases, and 6 bases separated the two germline ends. CDR3 amino acids: CASSLNGYGYTF. In DNA, the CDR3 is TGTGCCAGCAGTTTGAACGGCTATGGCTACACCTTC.

This chain joins TRBV6-2 or TRBV6-3 and TRBJ2-2; no reliable D call. V was cut by 5 bases and J by 5 bases, with 12 bases left in between. CDR1 is MNHEY, CDR2 SVGEGT, per germline. The CDR3 runs to 14 residues. CDR3 sequence: CASSPNVETGELFF. The CDR3 DNA follows: TGTGCCAGCAGTCCCAACGTTGAAACCGGGGAGCTGTTTTTT.

The V and J genes are TRBV6-2 or TRBV6-3 and TRBJ2-7; 12 bases align to TRBD2. V dropped 5 bases and J dropped 5; count of bases not matched to a gene: 10. The CDR3 extends over 16 amino acids. Germline values: CDR1 MNHEY, CDR2 SVGEGT. The DNA of the CDR3 is TGTGCCAGCAGTCGGGGGGCTAGCGGGAGGGCCGACGAGCAGTACTTC. This sequence encodes CASSRGASGRADEQYF.

The chain joins TRBV4-1 to TRBJ2-3; D is possibly TRBD2 (5 bases). The V end lost 0 bases, the J end lost 0 bases, and 10 bases lay between the germline ends. Germline V gene lookup returns CDR1 MGHRA and CDR2 YSYEKL. CDR3 size: 16 residues. CDR3 region: CASSQEGVVSTDTQYF. The CDR3 coding sequence is TGCGCCAGCAGCCAAGAGGGAGTGGTTAGCACAGATACGCAGTATTTT.

The chain employs TRBV4-1 and TRBJ1-5, with D hard to call. Looked up from germline, CDR1 is MGHRA and CDR2 is YSYEKL. V was clipped by 0 bases and J by 6 bases, with 6 bases between them. This CDR3 comprises 13 residues. CDR3 sequence reads: CASSQDRGQPQHF. In DNA, the CDR3 is TGCGCCAGCAGCCAAGATAGAGGTCAGCCCCAGCATTTT.

This chain uses TRBV6-5 with TRBJ1-4, with D unclear. This CDR3 has 15 amino acids. Germline CDR1 and CDR2: MNHEY and SVGAGI. Trimming pared 0 bases from V and 8 bases from J, leaving 13 bases between. The CDR3 is CASSYSARTREKLFF. DNA of the CDR3: TGTGCCAGCAGTTACTCGGCGAGGACCAGGGAAAAACTGTTTTTT.

The chain has TRBV19 and TRBJ1-2; the match to TRBD1 covers 7 bases. This CDR3 has 14 residues. V trimming: 6 bases; J trimming: 1 base; junction bases outside the gene matches: 5. Germline-derived CDR1 and CDR2 are LNHDA and SQIVND (reference sequence). DNA for the CDR3: TGTGCCAGTAGACCGGGACAGCTTAACTATGGCTACACCTTC. The encoded protein is CASRPGQLNYGYTF.

The chain has TRBV7-2 and TRBJ1-6; the D gene is possibly TRBD1 (6 bases). Trimming removed 4 bases at V and 6 bases at J, with 13 bases between. This CDR3 region has 15 residues. CDR1 is SGHTA and CDR2 is FQGNSA in the germline V gene. The CDR3 sequence is CASSSVGARNSPLHF. For the CDR3, the DNA is TGTGCCAGCAGCTCAGTGGGGGCGCGTAATTCACCCCTCCACTTT.